These 28 T cell receptor beta chains were all obtained from the same sample, sequenced in a study of human T cells and chemical hapten exposure. Indicated time point: patch test 1, 2 weeks after DPC sensitization. Treatment given: therapeutic diphenylcyclopropenone sensitization with weekly scalp DPC. MiXCR was run by TCRdb on the RACE reads, yielding one entry per CDR3 protein. The data show tens of thousands of distinct CDR3 sequences, 9.3% seen once. The sequenced sample was whole blood, obtained in connection with sensitization to the hapten diphenylcyclopropenone (DPC). Receptors originate from a woman in her 40s with alopecia areata. Some clones in this sample may be carry-over from other donors' samples.

There are many counts of this clonotype. This chain connects TRBV5-1 to TRBJ2-1; D is possibly TRBD2 (6 bases). Germline CDR1 is SGHRS and CDR2 is YFSETQ. V was cut by 5 bases and J by 4 bases, with 16 bases left in between. The CDR3 is made up of 15 amino acids. The CDR3, as DNA: TGCGCCAGCAGTTGGGAGGCCGCGGGGTACAATGAGCAGTTCTTC. As protein: CASSWEAAGYNEQFF.

Points on this clonotype: Given a much more abundant clone one base away, this may be a read error. In this CDR3 the conserved last residue, phenylalanine or tryptophan, is missing, so a read error is likely. The V call is TRBV6-2 or TRBV6-3, the J call TRBJ1-5; no reliable D call. The V gene lost 6 bases and the J gene lost 3 bases, with 6 bases spanning the gap. This CDR3 is built from 12 residues. Per germline, CDR1 MNHEY and CDR2 SVGEGT. Written as DNA, the CDR3 is TGTGCCAGCAGAACGGTCAATCAGCCCCAGCATTAT. As protein: CASRTVNQPQHY.

This clonotype was observed many times. The rearrangement links TRBV4-2 to TRBJ2-1; 13 nucleotides align to TRBD2. The germline V gene has CDR1 LGHNA and CDR2 YNFKEQ. This CDR3 comprises 18 residues. The V segment lost 6 bases and the J segment 9 bases; nucleotides outside the gene matches: 17. The CDR3 loop is CASSQSTSGGRVSGEQFF. The CDR3 nucleotides are TGTGCCAGCAGTCAGTCGACTAGCGGGGGGAGAGTTTCCGGTGAGCAGTTCTTC.

This clonotype was observed a handful of times. The V gene is TRBV18, the J gene TRBJ2-5; tentatively, D is TRBD1 (7 bases). Trimming took off 0 bases at V and 1 base at J, with 12 bases between the two ends. CDR3 length: 16 residues. Germline V lookup: CDR1 KGHSH, CDR2 LQKENI. The CDR3 here is CASSPPGGQIQETQYF. The DNA for the CDR3 is TGTGCCAGCTCACCACCGGGGGGACAGATCCAAGAGACCCAGTACTTC.

Many counts were recorded for this clonotype. The chain links TRBV20-1 to TRBJ2-7; 9 bases are shared with TRBD1. The V and J ends lost 5 bases and 9 bases, in that order; junction bases with no gene match: 11. The CDR3 is 13 residues long. Germline V gene sequence: CDR1 DFQATT, CDR2 SNEGSKA (reference sequence). This chain's CDR3 is CSALQGALVSQYF. The CDR3 DNA is TGCAGTGCTCTACAGGGGGCCCTTGTGTCGCAGTACTTC.

This clonotype was counted ten times or more. The V and J genes are TRBV7-2 and TRBJ1-5; possible D gene TRBD1, 6 bases. CDR3 length equals 16 residues. Germline CDR1 reads SGHTA; CDR2 reads FQGNSA. V gave up 1 base and J gave up 1 base, with 11 bases separating them. CDR3 in DNA: TGTGCCAGCAGCTTAGAACGGGGGGCGAGCAATCAGCCCCAGCATTTT. This codes for CASSLERGASNQPQHF.

There are a few counts of this clonotype. This chain joins TRBV30 and TRBJ1-1; D might be TRBD1 (6 bases). The V gene lost 0 bases and the J gene lost 1 base, with 18 bases spanning the gap. Germline CDR1 GTSNPN, CDR2 SVGIG (reference sequence). CDR3 size: 17 residues. CDR3 sequence (DNA): TGTGCCTGGAGTGTACTAGGGGGTAGGGCTCAGAACACTGAAGCTTTCTTT. This translates into CAWSVLGGRAQNTEAFF.

V and J are TRBV5-1 and TRBJ2-1; possibly TRBD2 for D (5 bases). Trimming stripped 9 bases from V and 6 bases from J, with 19 bases between. There are 14 residues in the CDR3. Per germline, CDR1 SGHRS and CDR2 YFSETQ. In DNA form, the CDR3 reads TGCGCCACCTCTCGGTCAAACGCGGGCAATGAGCAGTTCTTC. Protein product: CATSRSNAGNEQFF.

This clonotype was seen at least ten times. The genes are TRBV10-2 and TRBJ1-1; a weak D match, TRBD1 (6 bases). CDR3 length: 15 amino acids. Trimming stripped 4 bases from V and 2 bases from J, with 14 bases between. Germline CDR1 WSHSY, CDR2 SAAADI. The CDR3 bases are TGCGCCAGCAGTGCGACAGGATTTAGTAACACTGAAGCTTTCTTT. Its translation is CASSATGFSNTEAFF.

This clonotype occurred many times. The chain couples TRBV20-1 to TRBJ1-5; possibly TRBD1 for D (5 bases). Trimming left V 2 bases short and J 10 bases short, with 18 bases between. Germline V gene data show CDR1 as DFQATT and CDR2 as SNEGSKA (reference sequence). The CDR3 length is 14 residues. The CDR3 sequence is CSARKGPRLDPQHF. Written as DNA, the CDR3 is TGCAGTGCTAGAAAGGGACCGCGTTTAGACCCCCAGCATTTT.

This clonotype appeared many times. The chain links TRBV20-1 to TRBJ2-3, with D perhaps TRBD1 or TRBD2 (5 bases each). Trimming pared 2 bases from V and 6 bases from J, leaving 9 bases between. Germline assignment: CDR1 DFQATT and CDR2 SNEGSKA (reference sequence). The CDR3 length is 12 residues. The CDR3 reads CSARSGADTQYF. The CDR3 nucleotides read TGCAGTGCTAGATCCGGGGCCGATACGCAGTATTTT.

The chain recombines TRBV18 with TRBJ2-3; D gene ambiguous. With 0 bases removed from V and 4 bases from J, the gap between germline ends came to 11 bases. Germline V lookup: CDR1 KGHSH, CDR2 LQKENI. The CDR3 extends over 15 amino acids. The CDR3 here is CASSPPSPLSDTQYF. CDR3 bases: TGTGCCAGCTCACCACCGTCTCCCTTATCAGATACGCAGTATTTT.

This clonotype has ten or more counts. The V gene is TRBV4-1, the J gene TRBJ1-4; 7 nucleotides align to TRBD1. Germline CDR1 and CDR2: MGHRA and YSYEKL. This CDR3 is 16 amino acids long. The V segment lost 2 bases and the J segment 5 bases; nucleotides outside the gene matches: 8. Written as DNA, the CDR3 is TGCGCCAGCAGCCAAACCTCCGGGACAGTGAATGAAAAACTGTTTTTT. This translates into CASSQTSGTVNEKLFF.

This clonotype was counted at least ten times. This sequence joins TRBV5-1 and TRBJ2-3; the D is unclear. Per germline, CDR1 SGHRS and CDR2 YFSETQ. The CDR3 length is 15 residues. Trimming cost V 4 bases and J 1 base, with 13 bases left between them. The CDR3 DNA follows: TGCGCCAGCAGCGCGCAACCGTCCGGCACAGATACGCAGTATTTT. Translated: CASSAQPSGTDTQYF. Supplemented by reference TRBV5-1 and TRBJ2-3, the full variable domain reads KAGVTQTPRYLIKTRGQQVTLSCSPISGHRSVSWYQQTPGQGLQFLFEYFSETQRNKGNFPGRFSGRQFSNSRSEMNVSTLELGDSALYLCASSAQPSGTDTQYFGPGTRLTVL.

V gene TRBV4-1 combines with J gene TRBJ2-5; D remains unclear. V lost 3 bases and J 2 bases, leaving 19 bases between the germline ends. This CDR3 is built from 17 residues. Germline V gene sequence: CDR1 MGHRA, CDR2 YSYEKL. The CDR3 is CASSQDRNMGFQETQYF. CDR3 bases: TGCGCCAGCAGCCAGGATCGTAACATGGGTTTTCAAGAGACCCAGTACTTC.

This clonotype has a count of ten or more. The J gene is TRBJ1-1, the V gene TRBV5-1, with 7 bases lining up with TRBD1. J lost 1 base, V lost 4 bases, and 10 bases had no gene match. The CDR3 totals 16 residues. Germline CDR1 SGHRS, CDR2 YFSETQ. CDR3 nucleotide sequence: TGCGCCAGCAGCCTTTGGACAGGCCAGGAGAACACTGAAGCTTTCTTT. Protein product: CASSLWTGQENTEAFF.

J is TRBJ1-2 and V is TRBV12-3 or TRBV12-4, with D possibly TRBD1 on 5 matching bases. There are 13 residues in the CDR3. The germline V and J ends were trimmed by 1 base and 7 bases, with 10 bases remaining between them. DNA for the CDR3: TGTGCCAGCAGTTTAGATCGACAGATTGGCTACACCTTC. Amino acid sequence: CASSLDRQIGYTF.

This clonotype was recorded at least ten times. The chain recombines TRBV15 with TRBJ2-3; 13 bases align to TRBD2. The CDR3 covers 16 residues. Germline V gene data show CDR1 as LNHNV and CDR2 as YYDKDF (reference sequence). Trimming removed 5 bases from V and 2 bases from J; junction bases left unmatched: 4. CDR3: CATSPGLAGATDTQYF. The CDR3 DNA sequence: TGTGCCACCAGCCCTGGACTAGCGGGGGCCACAGATACGCAGTATTTT. The full variable domain, completed using reference TRBV15 and TRBJ2-3, is DAMVIQNPRYQVTQFGKPVTLSCSQTLNHNVMYWYQQKSSQAPKLLFHYYDKDFNNEADTPDNFQSRRPNTSFCFLDIRSPGLGDTAMYLCATSPGLAGATDTQYFGPGTRLTVL.

The chain recombines TRBV9 with TRBJ2-7; D might be TRBD2 (6 bases). There are 15 residues in the CDR3. V lost 3 bases and J 0 bases, leaving 13 bases between the germline ends. CDR1 and CDR2 from the germline V gene are SGDLS and YYNGEE. The CDR3: CASSAGDGSSYEQYF. CDR3 DNA sequence: TGTGCCAGCAGCGCCGGGGACGGGAGCTCCTACGAGCAGTACTTC.

V is TRBV18 and J is TRBJ2-3; D is possibly TRBD2 (5 bases). The germline V gene encodes CDR1 KGHSH and CDR2 LQKENI. V was shortened by 3 bases and J by 1 base, with 5 bases between the two germline ends. The CDR3 is 13 residues long. The CDR3 reads CASSPGGTDTQYF. The CDR3 DNA reads TGTGCCAGCTCACCGGGAGGCACAGATACGCAGTATTTT.

This clonotype was seen repeatedly, ten times or more. The V gene is TRBV20-1, the J gene TRBJ1-2, with D unclear. Germline V CDR1 and CDR2: DFQATT, SNEGSKA (reference sequence). V shed 1 base and J shed 2 bases, with 8 bases lying between them. The CDR3 sequence is 13 residues long. CDR3 in DNA: TGCAGTGCTAGAGTGGCGGAAAACTATGGCTACACCTTC. Encoded protein: CSARVAENYGYTF.

The rearrangement uses TRBV7-9 and TRBJ1-5; 9 nucleotides match TRBD1. The CDR3 length is 16 residues. Losses at the gene ends were 6 bases for V and 4 bases for J; bases not matched to a gene: 10. Germline CDR1 reads SEHNR; CDR2 reads FQNEAQ (reference sequence). CDR3 loop: CASSDYGQGLNQPQHF. The CDR3 DNA reads TGTGCCAGCAGTGATTACGGACAGGGGCTTAATCAGCCCCAGCATTTT.

This clonotype has a count of ten or more. The chain carries TRBV20-1 and TRBJ1-6; D remains unclear. This CDR3 comprises 17 residues. V lost 4 bases and J 0 bases, leaving 16 bases between the germline ends. From germline, CDR1 is DFQATT and CDR2 SNEGSKA (reference sequence). CDR3 amino acids: CSAMSPPRVSYNSPLHF. The CDR3 nucleotides read TGCAGTGCTATGAGTCCCCCAAGAGTCTCCTATAATTCACCCCTCCACTTT.

This clonotype was picked up many times. V gene TRBV4-1 combines with J gene TRBJ1-6, with D uncertain. V shed 0 bases and J shed 4 bases, with 10 bases lying between them. This CDR3 comprises 16 residues. Germline V gives CDR1 MGHRA, CDR2 YSYEKL. The CDR3 nucleotides are TGCGCCAGCAGCCAAGATGCATCGGGGTATAATTCACCCCTCCACTTT. Its translation is CASSQDASGYNSPLHF.

The J gene is TRBJ2-5, the V gene TRBV29-1; a weak D match, TRBD1 (6 bases). This CDR3 is 11 amino acids long. V was clipped by 7 bases and J by 2 bases, with 8 bases between them. From germline, CDR1 is SQVTM and CDR2 ANQGSEA. This CDR3 is CSGGLQETQYF. The CDR3 DNA is TGCAGCGGGGGGCTTCAAGAGACCCAGTACTTC.

This clonotype was seen at least ten times. The chain recombines TRBV12-3 or TRBV12-4 with TRBJ2-5; the D gene is possibly TRBD1 (7 bases). With 8 bases removed from V and 1 base from J, the gap between germline ends came to 17 bases. The CDR3 extends over 15 amino acids. The CDR3: CASGTGDRFQETQYF. The CDR3 bases are TGTGCCAGCGGGACGGGGGACAGATTCCAAGAGACCCAGTACTTC.

This clonotype was found many times. The CDR3 spells CASLANSGANVLTF. CDR3 bases: TGTGCCAGCTTAGCAAACTCTGGGGCCAACGTCCTGACTTTC. This chain connects TRBV2 to TRBJ2-6; D is undetermined. Germline CDR1 is SNHLY and CDR2 is FYNNEI. V was shortened by 8 bases and J by 0 bases, with 8 bases between the two germline ends. The length of the CDR3 is 14 residues.

This clonotype came up many times. The chain has TRBV12-3 or TRBV12-4 and TRBJ2-2; D uncertain. V lost 0 bases and J lost 4, with 12 bases in between. This CDR3 is built from 16 residues. The CDR3 here is CASSLALVGSTGELFF. Written as DNA, the CDR3 is TGTGCCAGCAGTTTAGCGCTTGTGGGTAGCACCGGGGAGCTGTTTTTT.